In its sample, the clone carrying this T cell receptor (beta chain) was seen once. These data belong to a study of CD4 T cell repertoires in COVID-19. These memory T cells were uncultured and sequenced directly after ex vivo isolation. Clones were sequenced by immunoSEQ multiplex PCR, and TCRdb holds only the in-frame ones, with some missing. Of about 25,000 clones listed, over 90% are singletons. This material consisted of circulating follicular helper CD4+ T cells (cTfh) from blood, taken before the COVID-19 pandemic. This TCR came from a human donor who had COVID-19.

As DNA, the CDR3 is TGTGCCAGTAGTATAAACCGGGGAGCGGACCAAGAGACCCAGTACTTC. Its protein is CASSINRGADQETQYF. This chain joins TRBV19 and TRBJ2-5; possible D gene TRBD2, 5 bases. V was shortened by 2 bases and J by 0 bases, with 13 bases between the two germline ends. The germline CDR1 and CDR2 sequences are LNHDA and SQIVND (reference sequence). The CDR3 is 16 amino acids. Variable domain in full (rest from reference TRBV19 and TRBJ2-5): DGGITQSPKYLFRKEGQNVTLSCEQNLNHDAMYWYRQDPGQGLRLIYYSQIVNDFQKGDIAEGYSVSREKKESFPLTVTSAQKNPTAFYLCASSINRGADQETQYFGPGTRLLVL.